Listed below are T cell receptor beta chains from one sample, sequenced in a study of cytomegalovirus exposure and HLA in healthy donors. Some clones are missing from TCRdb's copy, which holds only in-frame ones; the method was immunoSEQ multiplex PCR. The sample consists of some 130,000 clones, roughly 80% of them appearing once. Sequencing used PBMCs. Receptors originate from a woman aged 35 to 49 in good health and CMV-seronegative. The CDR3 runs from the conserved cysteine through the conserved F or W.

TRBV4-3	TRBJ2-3	CASSLGQNTDTQYF
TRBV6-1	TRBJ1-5	CASSEVDRGLNQPQHF
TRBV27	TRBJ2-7	CASSLTVNAQYF
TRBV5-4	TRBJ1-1	CASSSLDRVNTEAFF
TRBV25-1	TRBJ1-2	CASSDLGGYGYTF
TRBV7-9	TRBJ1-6	CASSFHTGGNSPLHF
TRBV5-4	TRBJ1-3	CASTDRVSGNTIYF
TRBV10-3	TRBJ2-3	CAISDRGRQHRHTDTQYF
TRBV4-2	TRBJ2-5	CASSPSDRGKTQYF
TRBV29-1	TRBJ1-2	CSVAGSYGYTF
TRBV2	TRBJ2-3	CASSEGRNRDTQYF
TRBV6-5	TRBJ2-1	CASSYRSGGGNEQFF
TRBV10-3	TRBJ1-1	CAITKDSGGATEAFF
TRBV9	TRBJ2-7	CASSVGSVTGYEQYF
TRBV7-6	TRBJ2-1	CASSLTGGPYNEQFF
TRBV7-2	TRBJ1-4	CASSDQGKWTNEKLFF
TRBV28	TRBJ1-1	CASSSSGAVGAFF
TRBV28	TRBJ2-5	CASSSRWTSGSTQETQYF
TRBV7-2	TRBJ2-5	CASSRLRGETQYF
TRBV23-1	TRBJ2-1	CASSQAPSSYNEQFF
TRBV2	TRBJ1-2	CASSEGRGRYTF
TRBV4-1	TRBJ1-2	CASSQSIVPPHGYTF
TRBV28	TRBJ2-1	CASSFMLSYNEQFF
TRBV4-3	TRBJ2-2	CASSQDEGAPGELFF
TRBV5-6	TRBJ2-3	CASSSSTDTQYF
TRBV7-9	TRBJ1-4	CASQNVGLDEKLFF
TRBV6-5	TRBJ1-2	CASSSRQGEGYTF
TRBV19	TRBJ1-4	CASSIAGTLGEKLFF
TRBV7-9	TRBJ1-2	CASSLAAGRRVGYTF
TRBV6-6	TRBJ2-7	CAATGHPNDEQYF
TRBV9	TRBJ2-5	CASSEGTSAQETQYF
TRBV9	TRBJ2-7	CASSVGGASSYEQYF
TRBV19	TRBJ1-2	CASSPGQGDYGYTF
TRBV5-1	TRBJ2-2	CASNRRQGGLTGELFF
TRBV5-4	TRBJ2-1	CASSAKERGGLSEQFF
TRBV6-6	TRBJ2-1	CASSHVWDTGNEQFF
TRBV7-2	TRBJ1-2	CASSPWTENYGYTF
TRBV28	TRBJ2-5	CASSLSRVQETQYF
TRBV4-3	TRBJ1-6	CASSQAHGMVAAGSPLHF
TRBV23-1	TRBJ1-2	CASRRQFNYGYTF
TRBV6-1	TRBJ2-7	CASSELGQLYEQYF
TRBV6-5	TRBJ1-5	CASRPGGGANQPQHF
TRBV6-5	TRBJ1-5	CASSYAQGVGPQHF
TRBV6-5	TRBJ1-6	CASSEGARSPLHF
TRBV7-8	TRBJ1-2	CASSTGQGGLYGYTF
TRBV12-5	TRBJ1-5	CASGTGDGNQPQHF
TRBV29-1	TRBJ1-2	CSAVSGQGADGYTF
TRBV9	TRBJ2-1	CASSVAGRLAYNEQFF
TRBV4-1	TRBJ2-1	CASSQGGSGAYNEQFF
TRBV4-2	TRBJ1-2	CASSPQTDTNYGYTF
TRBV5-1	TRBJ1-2	CASSPRKGSGYTF
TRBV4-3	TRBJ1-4	CASSQDRTGSEKLFF
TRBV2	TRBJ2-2	CASSPTSGWTGELFF